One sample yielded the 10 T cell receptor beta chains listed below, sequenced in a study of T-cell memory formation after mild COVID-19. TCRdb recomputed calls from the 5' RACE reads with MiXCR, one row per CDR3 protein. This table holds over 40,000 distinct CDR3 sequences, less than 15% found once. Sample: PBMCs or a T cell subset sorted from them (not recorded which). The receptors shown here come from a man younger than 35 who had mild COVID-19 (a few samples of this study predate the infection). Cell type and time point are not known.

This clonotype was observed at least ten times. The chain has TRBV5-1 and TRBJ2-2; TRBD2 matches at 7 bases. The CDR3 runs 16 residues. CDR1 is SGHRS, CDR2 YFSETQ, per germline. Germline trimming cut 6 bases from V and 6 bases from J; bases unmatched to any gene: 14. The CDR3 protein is CASTVASGLFAGELFF. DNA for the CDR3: TGCGCCAGCACGGTAGCTAGCGGCCTTTTCGCCGGGGAGCTGTTTTTT.

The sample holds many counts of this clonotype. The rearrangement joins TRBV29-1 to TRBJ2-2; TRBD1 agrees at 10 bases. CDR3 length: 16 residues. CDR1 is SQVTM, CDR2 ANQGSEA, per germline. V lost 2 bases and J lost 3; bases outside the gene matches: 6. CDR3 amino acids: CSVEWGQGTDTGELFF. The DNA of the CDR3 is TGCAGCGTTGAATGGGGACAGGGGACGGACACCGGGGAGCTGTTTTTT.

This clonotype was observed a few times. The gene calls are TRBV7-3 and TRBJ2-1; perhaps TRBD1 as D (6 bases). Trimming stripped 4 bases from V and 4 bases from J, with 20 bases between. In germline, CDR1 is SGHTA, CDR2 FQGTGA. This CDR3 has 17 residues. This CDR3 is CASSSGGGRAGYNEQFF. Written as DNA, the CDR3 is TGTGCCAGCAGCTCTGGTGGGGGCAGGGCAGGGTACAATGAGCAGTTCTTC.

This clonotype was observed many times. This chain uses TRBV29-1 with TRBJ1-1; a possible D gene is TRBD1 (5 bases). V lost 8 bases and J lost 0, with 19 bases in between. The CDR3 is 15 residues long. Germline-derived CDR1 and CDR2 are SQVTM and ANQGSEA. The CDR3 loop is CSTRAGWGMNTEAFF. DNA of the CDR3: TGCAGCACGAGGGCTGGATGGGGGATGAACACTGAAGCTTTCTTT.

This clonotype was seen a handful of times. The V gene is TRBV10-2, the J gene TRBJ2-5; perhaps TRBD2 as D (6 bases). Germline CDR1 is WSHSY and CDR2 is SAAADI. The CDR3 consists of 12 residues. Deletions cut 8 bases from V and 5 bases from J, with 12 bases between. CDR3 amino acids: CASGGLEETQYF. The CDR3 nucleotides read TGCGCCAGCGGGGGGTTAGAGGAGACCCAGTACTTC.

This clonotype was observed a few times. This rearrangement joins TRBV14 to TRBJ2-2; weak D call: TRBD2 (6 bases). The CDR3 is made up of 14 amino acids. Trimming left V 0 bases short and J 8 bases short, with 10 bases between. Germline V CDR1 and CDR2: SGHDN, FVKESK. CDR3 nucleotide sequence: TGTGCCAGCAGCCAAGATTACGGGGGTGGGGAGCTGTTTTTT. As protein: CASSQDYGGGELFF.

This CDR3 is CASLVSVEQYF. CDR3 DNA sequence: TGTGCCAGCCTAGTTAGCGTTGAGCAGTACTTC. V gene TRBV2 combines with J gene TRBJ2-7; maybe TRBD2 (5 bases). This CDR3 has 11 residues. The ends were cut back, 8 bases at V and 7 bases at J, with 12 bases in the middle. In germline, CDR1 is SNHLY, CDR2 FYNNEI.

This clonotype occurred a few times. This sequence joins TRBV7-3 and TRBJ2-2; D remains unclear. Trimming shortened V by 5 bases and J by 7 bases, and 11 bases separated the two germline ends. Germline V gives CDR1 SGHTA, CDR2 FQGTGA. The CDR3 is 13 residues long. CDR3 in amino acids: CASSPHYGGELFF. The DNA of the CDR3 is TGTGCCAGCAGCCCTCACTATGGCGGGGAGCTGTTTTTT.

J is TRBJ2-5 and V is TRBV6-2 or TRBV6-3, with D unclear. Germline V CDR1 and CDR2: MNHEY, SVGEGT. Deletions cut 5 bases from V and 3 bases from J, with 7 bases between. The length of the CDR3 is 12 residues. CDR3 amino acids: CASSPTEETQYF. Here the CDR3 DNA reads TGTGCCAGCAGTCCAACGGAAGAGACCCAGTACTTC.

The CDR3: CASSIWTEQFF. The CDR3 nucleotides read TGTGCCAGTAGTATATGGACAGAGCAGTTCTTC. The chain couples TRBV19 to TRBJ2-1; D might be TRBD1 (5 bases). Deletions cut 2 bases from V and 10 bases from J, with 6 bases between. The CDR3 is made up of 11 amino acids. From germline, CDR1 is LNHDA and CDR2 SQIVND (reference sequence).